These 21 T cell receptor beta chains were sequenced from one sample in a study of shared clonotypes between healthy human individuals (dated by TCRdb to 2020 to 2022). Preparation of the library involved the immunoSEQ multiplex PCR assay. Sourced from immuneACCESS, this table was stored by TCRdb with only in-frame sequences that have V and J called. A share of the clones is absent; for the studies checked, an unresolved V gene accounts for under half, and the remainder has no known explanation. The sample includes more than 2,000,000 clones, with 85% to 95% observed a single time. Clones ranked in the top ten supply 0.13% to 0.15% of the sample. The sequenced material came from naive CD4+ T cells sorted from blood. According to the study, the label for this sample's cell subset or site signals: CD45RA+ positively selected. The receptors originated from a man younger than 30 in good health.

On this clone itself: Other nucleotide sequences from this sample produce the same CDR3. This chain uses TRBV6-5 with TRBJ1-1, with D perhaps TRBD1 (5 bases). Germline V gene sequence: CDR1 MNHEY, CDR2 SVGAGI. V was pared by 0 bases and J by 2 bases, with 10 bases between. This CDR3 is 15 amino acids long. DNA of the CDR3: TGTGCCAGCAGTTACTCGACGGGGGTCAACACTGAAGCTTTCTTT. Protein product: CASSYSTGVNTEAFF.

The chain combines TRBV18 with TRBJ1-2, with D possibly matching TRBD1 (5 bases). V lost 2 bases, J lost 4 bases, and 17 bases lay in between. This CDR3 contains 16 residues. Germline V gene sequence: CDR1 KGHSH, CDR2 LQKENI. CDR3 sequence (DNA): TGTGCCAGCTCACCAGAAAACAGGCCATCTTTCTATGGCTACACCTTC. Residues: CASSPENRPSFYGYTF.

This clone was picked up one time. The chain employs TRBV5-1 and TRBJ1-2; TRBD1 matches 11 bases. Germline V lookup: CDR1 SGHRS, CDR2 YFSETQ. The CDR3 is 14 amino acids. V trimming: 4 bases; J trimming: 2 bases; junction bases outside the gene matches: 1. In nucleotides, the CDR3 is TGCGCCAGCAGCAGGACAGGGGGCAACTATGGCTACACCTTC. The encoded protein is CASSRTGGNYGYTF. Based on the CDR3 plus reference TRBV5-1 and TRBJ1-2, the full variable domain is KAGVTQTPRYLIKTRGQQVTLSCSPISGHRSVSWYQQTPGQGLQFLFEYFSETQRNKGNFPGRFSGRQFSNSRSEMNVSTLELGDSALYLCASSRTGGNYGYTFGSGTRLTVV.

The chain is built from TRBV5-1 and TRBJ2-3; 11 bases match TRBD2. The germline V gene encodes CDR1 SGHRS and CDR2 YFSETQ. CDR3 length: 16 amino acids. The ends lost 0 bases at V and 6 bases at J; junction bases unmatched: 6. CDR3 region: CASSLAASGRQDTQYF. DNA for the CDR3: TGCGCCAGCAGCTTGGCGGCTAGCGGGAGGCAGGATACGCAGTATTTT.

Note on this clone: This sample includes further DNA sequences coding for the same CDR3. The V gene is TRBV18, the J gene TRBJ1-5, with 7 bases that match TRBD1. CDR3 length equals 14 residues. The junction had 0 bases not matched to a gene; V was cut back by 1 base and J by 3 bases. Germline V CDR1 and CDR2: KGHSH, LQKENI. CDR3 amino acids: CASSPQGANQPQHF. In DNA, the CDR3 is TGTGCCAGCTCACCACAGGGGGCCAATCAGCCCCAGCATTTT.

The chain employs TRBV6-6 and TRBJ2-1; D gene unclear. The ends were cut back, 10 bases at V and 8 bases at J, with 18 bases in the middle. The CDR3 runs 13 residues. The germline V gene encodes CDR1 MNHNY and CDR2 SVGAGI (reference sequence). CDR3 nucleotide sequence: TGTGCCACCGGACGATCCCAAGGGCATGAGCAGTTCTTC. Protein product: CATGRSQGHEQFF.

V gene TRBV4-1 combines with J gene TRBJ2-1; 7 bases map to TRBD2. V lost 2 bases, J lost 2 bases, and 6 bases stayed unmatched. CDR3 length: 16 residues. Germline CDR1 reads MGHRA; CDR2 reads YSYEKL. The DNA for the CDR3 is TGCGCCAGCAGCCAACCTGGGAGGGCCACCTACAATGAGCAGTTCTTC. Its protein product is CASSQPGRATYNEQFF.

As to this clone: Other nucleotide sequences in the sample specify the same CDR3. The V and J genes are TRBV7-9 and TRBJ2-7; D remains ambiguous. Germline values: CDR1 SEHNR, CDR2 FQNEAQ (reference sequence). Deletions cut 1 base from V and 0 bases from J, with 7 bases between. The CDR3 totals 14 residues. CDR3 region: CASSLGVSSYEQYF. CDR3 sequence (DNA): TGTGCCAGCAGCTTAGGGGTTAGCTCCTACGAGCAGTACTTC.

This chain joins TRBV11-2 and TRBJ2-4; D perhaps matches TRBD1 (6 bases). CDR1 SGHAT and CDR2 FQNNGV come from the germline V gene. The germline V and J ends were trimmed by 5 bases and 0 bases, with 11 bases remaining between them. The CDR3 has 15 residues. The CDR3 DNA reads TGTGCCAGCAGCCTCGACAGGTTAGCCAAAAACATTCAGTACTTC. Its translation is CASSLDRLAKNIQYF.

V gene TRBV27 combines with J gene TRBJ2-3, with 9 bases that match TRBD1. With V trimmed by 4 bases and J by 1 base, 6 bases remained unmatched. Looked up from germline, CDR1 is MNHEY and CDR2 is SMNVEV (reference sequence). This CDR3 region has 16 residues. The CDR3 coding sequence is TGTGCCAGCAGTTCAGACAGGGGGATGGGCACAGATACGCAGTATTTT. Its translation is CASSSDRGMGTDTQYF.

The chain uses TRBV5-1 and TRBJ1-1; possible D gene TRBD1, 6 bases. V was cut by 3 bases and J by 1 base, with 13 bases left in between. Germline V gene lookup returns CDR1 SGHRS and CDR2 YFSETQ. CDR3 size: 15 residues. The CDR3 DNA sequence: TGCGCCAGCAGCTCCGGACAGTTGAAGAACACTGAAGCTTTCTTT. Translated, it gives CASSSGQLKNTEAFF.

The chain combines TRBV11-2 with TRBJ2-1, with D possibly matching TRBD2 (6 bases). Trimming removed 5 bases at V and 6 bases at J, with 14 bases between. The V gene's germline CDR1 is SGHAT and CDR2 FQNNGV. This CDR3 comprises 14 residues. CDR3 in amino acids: CASSPIAASNEQFF. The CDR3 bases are TGTGCCAGCAGCCCAATAGCGGCTAGCAATGAGCAGTTCTTC.

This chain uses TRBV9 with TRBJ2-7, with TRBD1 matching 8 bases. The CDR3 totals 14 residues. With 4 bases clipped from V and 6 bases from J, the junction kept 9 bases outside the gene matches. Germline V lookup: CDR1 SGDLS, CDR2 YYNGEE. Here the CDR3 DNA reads TGTGCCAGCAGCTGGGGACAGGATGCGGGCGAGCAGTACTTC. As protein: CASSWGQDAGEQYF.

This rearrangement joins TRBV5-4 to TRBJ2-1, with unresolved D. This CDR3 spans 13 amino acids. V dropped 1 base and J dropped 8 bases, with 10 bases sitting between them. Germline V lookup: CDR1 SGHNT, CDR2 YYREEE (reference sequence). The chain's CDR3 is CASSLKDFYEQFF. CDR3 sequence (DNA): TGTGCCAGCAGCTTGAAAGATTTCTATGAGCAGTTCTTC.

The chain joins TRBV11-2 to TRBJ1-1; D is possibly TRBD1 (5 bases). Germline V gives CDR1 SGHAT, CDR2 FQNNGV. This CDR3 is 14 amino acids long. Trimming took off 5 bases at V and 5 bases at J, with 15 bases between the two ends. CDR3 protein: CASSPTGGSTEAFF. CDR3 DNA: TGTGCCAGCAGCCCAACGGGGGGTTCAACTGAAGCTTTCTTT.

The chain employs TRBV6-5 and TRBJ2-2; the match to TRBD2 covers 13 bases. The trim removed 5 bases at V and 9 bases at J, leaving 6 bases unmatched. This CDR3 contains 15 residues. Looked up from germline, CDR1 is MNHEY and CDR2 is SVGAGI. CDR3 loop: CASSQGLAGERELFF. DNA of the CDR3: TGTGCCAGCAGTCAAGGACTAGCGGGAGAGAGGGAGCTGTTTTTT.

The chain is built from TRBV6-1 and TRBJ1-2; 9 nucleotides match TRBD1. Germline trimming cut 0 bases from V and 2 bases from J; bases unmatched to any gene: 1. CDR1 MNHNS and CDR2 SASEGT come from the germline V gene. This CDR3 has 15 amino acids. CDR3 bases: TGTGCCAGCAGTGAAGCCGGACAGGGGAACTATGGCTACACCTTC. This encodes CASSEAGQGNYGYTF.

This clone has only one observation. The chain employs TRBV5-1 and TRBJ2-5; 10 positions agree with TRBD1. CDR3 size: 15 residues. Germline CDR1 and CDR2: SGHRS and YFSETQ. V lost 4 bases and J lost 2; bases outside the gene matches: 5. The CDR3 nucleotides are TGCGCCAGCAGCGAGACAGGGGGCGGGCAAGAGACCCAGTACTTC. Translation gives CASSETGGGQETQYF.

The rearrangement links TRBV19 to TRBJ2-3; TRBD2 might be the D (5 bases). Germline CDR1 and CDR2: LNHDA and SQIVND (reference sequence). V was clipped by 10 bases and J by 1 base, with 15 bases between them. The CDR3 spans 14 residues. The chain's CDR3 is CAKTTGKRTDTQYF. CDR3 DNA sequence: TGTGCCAAAACCACCGGGAAACGCACAGATACGCAGTATTTT.

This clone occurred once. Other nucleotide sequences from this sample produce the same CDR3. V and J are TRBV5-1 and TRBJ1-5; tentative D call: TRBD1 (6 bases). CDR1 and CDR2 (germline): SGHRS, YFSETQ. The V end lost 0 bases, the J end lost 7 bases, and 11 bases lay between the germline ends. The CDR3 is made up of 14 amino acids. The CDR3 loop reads CASSLEGGEQPQHF. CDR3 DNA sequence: TGCGCCAGCAGCTTGGAAGGGGGTGAACAGCCCCAGCATTTT.

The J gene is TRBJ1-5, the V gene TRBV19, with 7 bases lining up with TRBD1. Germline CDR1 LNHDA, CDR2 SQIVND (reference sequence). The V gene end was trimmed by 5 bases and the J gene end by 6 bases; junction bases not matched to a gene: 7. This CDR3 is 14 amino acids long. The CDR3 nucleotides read TGTGCCAGTAGTCCCTGGCAGGGGGGTCAGCCCCAGCATTTT. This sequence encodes CASSPWQGGQPQHF.